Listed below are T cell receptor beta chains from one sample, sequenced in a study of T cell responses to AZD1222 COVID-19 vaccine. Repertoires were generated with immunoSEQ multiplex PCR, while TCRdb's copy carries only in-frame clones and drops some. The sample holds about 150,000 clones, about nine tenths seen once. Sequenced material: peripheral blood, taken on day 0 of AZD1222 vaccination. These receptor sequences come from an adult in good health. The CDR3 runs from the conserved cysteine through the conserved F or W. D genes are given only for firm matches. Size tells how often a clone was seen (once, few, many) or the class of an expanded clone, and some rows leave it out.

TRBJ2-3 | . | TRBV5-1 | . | TGCGCCAGCAGCTTGGGGGCCCTACACCTCACAGATACGCAGTATTTT | CASSLGALHLTDTQYF
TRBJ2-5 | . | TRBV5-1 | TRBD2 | TGCGCCAGCAGCTTGCCGGACCCGGGGGGGACCCAGTACTTC | CASSLPDPGGTQYF
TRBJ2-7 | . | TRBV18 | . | TGTGCCAGCTCACCGGCGGTGGGGCAACTCTACGAGCAGTACTTC | CASSPAVGQLYEQYF
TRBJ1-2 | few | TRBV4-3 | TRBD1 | TGCGCCAGCAGCCAAGAATGGGAGGGGGCCTATGGCTACACCTTC | CASSQEWEGAYGYTF
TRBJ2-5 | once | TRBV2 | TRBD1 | TGTGCCAGCAGGGCCGGGACAGGGTCGAGAGAGACCCAGTACTTC | CASRAGTGSRETQYF
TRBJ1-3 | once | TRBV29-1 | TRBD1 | TGCAGCGCTAGAGGGGGCTCGGCTGGAAACACCATATATTTT | CSARGGSAGNTIYF
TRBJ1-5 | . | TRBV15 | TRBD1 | TGTGCCACCAGCAGAGATCCAGGGGGGAATCAGCCCCAGCATTTT | CATSRDPGGNQPQHF
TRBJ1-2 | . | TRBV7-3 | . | TGTGCCAGCAGCTCGGGGAGCGCGGATGGCTACACCTTC | CASSSGSADGYTF
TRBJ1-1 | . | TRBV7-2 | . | TGTGCCAGCAGCTTAATAGCAGGAGTGAACACTGAAGCTTTCTTT | CASSLIAGVNTEAFF
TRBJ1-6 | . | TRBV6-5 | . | TGTGCCAGCAGGGACTTTATCGAATATAATTCACCCCTCCACTTT | CASRDFIEYNSPLHF
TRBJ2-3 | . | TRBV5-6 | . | TGTGCCAGCAGCTTCCTTAAAGGGGGGGAAGATACGCAGTATTTT | CASSFLKGGEDTQYF
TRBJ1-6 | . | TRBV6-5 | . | TGTGCCAGCAGATCAATCAGGAATTCACCCCTCCACTTT | CASRSIRNSPLHF
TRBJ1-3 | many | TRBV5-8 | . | TGTGCCAGCATTTTTGAGGGAACGGGAAACACCATATATTTT | CASIFEGTGNTIYF
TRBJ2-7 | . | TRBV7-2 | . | TGTGCCAGCAGCTTCACGACAGGTAGTTCCTACGAGCAGTACTTC | CASSFTTGSSYEQYF
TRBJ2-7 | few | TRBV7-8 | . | TGTGCCAGCAGCTTAGACGCTCTATGGGACGAGCAGTACTTC | CASSLDALWDEQYF
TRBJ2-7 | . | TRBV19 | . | TGTGCCAGTAGTAGACTCGCCTCTCGGTACGAGCAGTACTTC | CASSRLASRYEQYF
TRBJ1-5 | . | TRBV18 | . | TGTGCCAGCTCATCGACAGTGAATAGCAATCAGCCCCAGCATTTT | CASSSTVNSNQPQHF
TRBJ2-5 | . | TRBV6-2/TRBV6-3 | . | TGTGCCAGCAGTTACTCCCAGACGGAAGGGACCCAGTACTTC | CASSYSQTEGTQYF
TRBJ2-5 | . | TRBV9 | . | TGTGCCAGCAGCGTAGATAACCCGGGGGAGACCCAGTACTTC | CASSVDNPGETQYF
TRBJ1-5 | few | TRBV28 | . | TGTGCCAGCAATCCTTACAATCAGCCCCAGCATTTT | CASNPYNQPQHF
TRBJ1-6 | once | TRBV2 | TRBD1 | TGTGCCAGCAGTGGACAGGGGGCTTTCGCCTATAATTCACCCCTCCACTTT | CASSGQGAFAYNSPLHF
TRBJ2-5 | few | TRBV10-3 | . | TGTGCCATCAGTGAGCAAGAGACCCAGTACTTC | CAISEQETQYF
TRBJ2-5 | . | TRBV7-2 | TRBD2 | TGTGCCAGCAGCTTAGAGTGGCGGGGGGGTAAAGAGACCCAGTACTTC | CASSLEWRGGKETQYF
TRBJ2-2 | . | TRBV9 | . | TGTGCCAGCAGCGTAGGGACACTGAACACCGGGGAGCTGTTTTTT | CASSVGTLNTGELFF
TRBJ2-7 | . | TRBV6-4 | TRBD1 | TGTGCCAGCGGCCGAGGACAGGGGAACAACGAGCAGTACTTC | CASGRGQGNNEQYF
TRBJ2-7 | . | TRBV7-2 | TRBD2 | TGTGCCAGCACCAATAGCGGGGTCGAGCAGTACTTC | CASTNSGVEQYF
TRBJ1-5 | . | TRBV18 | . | TGTGCCAGCTCACCGTACCGGGACAAAGGGCAGCCCCAGCATTTT | CASSPYRDKGQPQHF
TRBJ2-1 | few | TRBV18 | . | TGTGCCAGCTCACCACCTAACTGGCGGAGCTCCTACAATGAGCAGTTCTTC | CASSPPNWRSSYNEQFF
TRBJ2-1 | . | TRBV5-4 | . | TGTGCCAGCAGCTTGGGGAGGGGGGGCGATGAGCAGTTCTTC | CASSLGRGGDEQFF
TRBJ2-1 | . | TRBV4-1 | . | TGCGCCAGCAGCCAGGGCAGGGGGGGTGATATCGATGAGCAGTTCTTC | CASSQGRGGDIDEQFF
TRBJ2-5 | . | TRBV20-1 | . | TGTCTAGCGAGAGCTGGGGAGACCCAGTACTTC | CLARAGETQYF
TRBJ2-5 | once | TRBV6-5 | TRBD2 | TGTGCCAGCACCGGCGGGAGGGAGACCCAGTACTTC | CASTGGRETQYF
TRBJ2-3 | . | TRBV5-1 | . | TGCGCCAGCAGCCCGACGGGACTCCGCACAGATACGCAGTATTTT | CASSPTGLRTDTQYF
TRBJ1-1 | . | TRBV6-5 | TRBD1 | TGTGCCAGCACCTCAGGGGGAGGGTACACTGAAGCTTTCTTT | CASTSGGGYTEAFF
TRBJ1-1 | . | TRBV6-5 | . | TGTGCCAGCAGTTACTCGAGAGGGAAGGTGAACACTGAAGCTTTCTTT | CASSYSRGKVNTEAFF
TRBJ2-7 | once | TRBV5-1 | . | TGCGCCAGCAGCTTGTCATCTCAGGGATTTTTGGACGAGCAGTACTTC | CASSLSSQGFLDEQYF
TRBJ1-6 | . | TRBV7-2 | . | TGTGCCAGCAGCTTAGGGGGAGGCCAAAATTCACCCCTCCACTTT | CASSLGGGQNSPLHF
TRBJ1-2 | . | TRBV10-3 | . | TGTGCCATCAGTGTAGGCAGGGACTATGGCTACACCTTC | CAISVGRDYGYTF
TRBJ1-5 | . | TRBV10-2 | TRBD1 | TGCGCCAGCAGGGACGGGACAGGGCCCCAGCCCCAGCATTTT | CASRDGTGPQPQHF
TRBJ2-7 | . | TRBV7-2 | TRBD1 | TGTGCCAGCAGCGCTGGACAGGGCGACGAGCAGTACTTC | CASSAGQGDEQYF
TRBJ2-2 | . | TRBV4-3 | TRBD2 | TGCGCCAGCAGCCAAGAGTTACTAGCGGGGGGAGGAGCCGGGGAGCTGTTTTTT | CASSQELLAGGGAGELFF
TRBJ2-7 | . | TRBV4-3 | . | TGCGCCAGCAGCCAAGATCTTGGCCGGGACGGCTACGAGCAGTACTTC | CASSQDLGRDGYEQYF